The TCR beta chain under discussion was sequenced for a study of blood T cell repertoires in COVID-19. Study details: Donors in the United States, Italy and Spain gave samples during acute or convalescent COVID-19.

This CDR3 region has 14 residues. Deletions cut 6 bases from V and 4 bases from J, with 13 bases between. From germline, CDR1 is LNHDA and CDR2 SQIVND (reference sequence). Original processing methods: Amplification of reference gene primers was used by the study to estimate nucleated cell counts. Assay used: immunoSEQ multiplex PCR; TCRdb lists only in-frame clones, some missing. That table furnishes V, J and clone size, whereas the DNA furnished D and trimming. The table lists roughly 230,000 clones, approximately 82% of them singletons, with about 3.9% in the top ten. V and J are TRBV19 and TRBJ1-5, with D tentatively TRBD1 (5 bases). This clonotype originated in a woman older than 75 with acute or convalescent COVID-19. Sequenced input: peripheral blood. The CDR3 region has the DNA TGTGCCAGTAGAGTAACGGGGGAAAATCAGCCCCAGCATTTT. Translation gives CASRVTGENQPQHF.